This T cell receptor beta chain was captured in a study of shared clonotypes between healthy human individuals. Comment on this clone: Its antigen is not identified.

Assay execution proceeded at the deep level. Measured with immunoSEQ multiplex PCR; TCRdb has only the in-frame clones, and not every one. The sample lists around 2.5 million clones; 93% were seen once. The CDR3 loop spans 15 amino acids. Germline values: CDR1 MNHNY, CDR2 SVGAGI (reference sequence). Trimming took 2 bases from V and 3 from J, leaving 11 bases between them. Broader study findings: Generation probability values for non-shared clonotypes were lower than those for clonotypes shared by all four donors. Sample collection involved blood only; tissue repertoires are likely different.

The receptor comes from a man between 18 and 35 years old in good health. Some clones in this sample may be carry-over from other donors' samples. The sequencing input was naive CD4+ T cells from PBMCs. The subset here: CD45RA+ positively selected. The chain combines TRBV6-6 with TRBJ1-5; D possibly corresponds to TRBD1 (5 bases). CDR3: CASSYGKGTNQPQHF. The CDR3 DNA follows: TGTGCCAGCAGTTACGGTAAGGGGACCAATCAGCCCCAGCATTTT.